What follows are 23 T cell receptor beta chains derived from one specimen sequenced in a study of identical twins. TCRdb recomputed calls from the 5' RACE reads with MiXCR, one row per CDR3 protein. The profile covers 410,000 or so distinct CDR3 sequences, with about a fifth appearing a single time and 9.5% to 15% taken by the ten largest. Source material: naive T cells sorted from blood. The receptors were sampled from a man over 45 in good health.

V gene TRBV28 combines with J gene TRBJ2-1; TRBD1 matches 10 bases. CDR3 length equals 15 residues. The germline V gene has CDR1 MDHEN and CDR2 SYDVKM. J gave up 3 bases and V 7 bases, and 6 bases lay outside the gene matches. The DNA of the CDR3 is TGTGCCAGCACTGATGACAGGGGGCACTACAATGAGCAGTTCTTC. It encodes CASTDDRGHYNEQFF.

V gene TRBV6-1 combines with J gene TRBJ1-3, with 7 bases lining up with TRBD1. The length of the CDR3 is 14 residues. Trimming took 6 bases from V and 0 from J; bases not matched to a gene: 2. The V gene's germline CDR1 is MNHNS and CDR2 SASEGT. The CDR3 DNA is TGTGCCAGCAGGGCAGGGGGCTCTGGAAACACCATATATTTT. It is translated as CASRAGGSGNTIYF.

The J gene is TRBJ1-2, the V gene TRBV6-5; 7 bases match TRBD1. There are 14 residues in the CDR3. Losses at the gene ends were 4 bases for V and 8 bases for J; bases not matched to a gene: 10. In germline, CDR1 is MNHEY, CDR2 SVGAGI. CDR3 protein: CASSFSTQQGGYTF. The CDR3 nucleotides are TGTGCCAGCAGTTTCTCGACCCAACAGGGGGGCTACACCTTC.

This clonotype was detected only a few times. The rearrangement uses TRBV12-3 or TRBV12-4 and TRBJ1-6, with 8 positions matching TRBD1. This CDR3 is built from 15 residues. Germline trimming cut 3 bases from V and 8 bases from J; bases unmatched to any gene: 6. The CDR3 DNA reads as TGTGCCAGCAGTTTTAGGGACAGGCTGCATTCACCCCTCCACTTT. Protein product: CASSFRDRLHSPLHF.

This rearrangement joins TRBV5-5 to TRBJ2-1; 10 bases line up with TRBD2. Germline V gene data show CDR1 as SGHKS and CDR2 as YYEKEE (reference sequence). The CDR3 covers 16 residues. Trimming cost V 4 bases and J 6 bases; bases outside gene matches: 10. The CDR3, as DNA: TGTGCCAGCAGCCTGGCCCCTAGCGGGGGTCTCAATGAGCAGTTCTTC. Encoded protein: CASSLAPSGGLNEQFF.

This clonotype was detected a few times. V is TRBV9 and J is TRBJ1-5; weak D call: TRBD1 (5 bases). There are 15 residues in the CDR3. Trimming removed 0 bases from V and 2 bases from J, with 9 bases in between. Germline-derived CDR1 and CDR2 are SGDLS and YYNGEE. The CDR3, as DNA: TGTGCCAGCAGCGTAGCAGCAGGGCGCAATCAGCCCCAGCATTTT. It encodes CASSVAAGRNQPQHF.

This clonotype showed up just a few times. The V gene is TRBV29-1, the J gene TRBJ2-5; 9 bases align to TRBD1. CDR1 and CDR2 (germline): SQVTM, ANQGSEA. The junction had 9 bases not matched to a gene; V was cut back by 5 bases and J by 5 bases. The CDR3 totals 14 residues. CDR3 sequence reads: CSVQITDRGETQYF. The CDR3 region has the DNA TGCAGCGTTCAAATAACCGACAGGGGGGAGACCCAGTACTTC.

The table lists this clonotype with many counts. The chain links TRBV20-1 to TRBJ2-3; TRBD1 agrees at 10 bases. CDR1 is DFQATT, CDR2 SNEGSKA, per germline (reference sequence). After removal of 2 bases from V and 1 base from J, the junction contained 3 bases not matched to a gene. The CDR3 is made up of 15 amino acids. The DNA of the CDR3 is TGCAGTGCTAGAAGACAGGGGGCCGGCACAGATACGCAGTATTTT. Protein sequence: CSARRQGAGTDTQYF.

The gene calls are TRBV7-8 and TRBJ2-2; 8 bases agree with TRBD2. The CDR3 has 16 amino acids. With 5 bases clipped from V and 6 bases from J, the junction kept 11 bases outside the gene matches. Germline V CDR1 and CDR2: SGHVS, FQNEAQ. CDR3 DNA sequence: TGTGCCAGCAGCCCGATGGGACGGGGGGGAGCCGGGGAGCTGTTTTTT. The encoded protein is CASSPMGRGGAGELFF.

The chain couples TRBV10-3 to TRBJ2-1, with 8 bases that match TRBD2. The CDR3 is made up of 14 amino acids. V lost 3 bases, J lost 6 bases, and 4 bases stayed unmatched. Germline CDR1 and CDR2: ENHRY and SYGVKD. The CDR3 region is CAISDSGIRNEQFF. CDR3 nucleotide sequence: TGTGCCATCAGTGATAGCGGGATACGCAATGAGCAGTTCTTC.

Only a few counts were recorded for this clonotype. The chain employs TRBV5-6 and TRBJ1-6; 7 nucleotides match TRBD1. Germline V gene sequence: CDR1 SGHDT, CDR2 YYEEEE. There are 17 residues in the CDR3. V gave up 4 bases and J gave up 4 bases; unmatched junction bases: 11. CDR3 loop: CASSTLVGGLYNSPLHF. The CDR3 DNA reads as TGTGCCAGCAGCACCCTAGTAGGGGGCTTGTATAATTCACCCCTCCACTTT.

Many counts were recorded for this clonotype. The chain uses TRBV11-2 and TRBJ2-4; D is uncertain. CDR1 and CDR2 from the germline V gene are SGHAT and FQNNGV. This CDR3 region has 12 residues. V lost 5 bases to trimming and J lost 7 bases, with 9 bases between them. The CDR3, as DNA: TGTGCCAGCAGCCCCATAAGTAACATTCAGTACTTC. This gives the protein CASSPISNIQYF.

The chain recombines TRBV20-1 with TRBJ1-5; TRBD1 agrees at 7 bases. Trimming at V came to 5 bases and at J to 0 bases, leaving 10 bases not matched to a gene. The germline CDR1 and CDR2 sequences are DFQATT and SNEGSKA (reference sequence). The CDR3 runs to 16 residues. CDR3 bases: TGCAGTGCTCTAAAAAGGGGGCAAGGTAGCAATCAGCCCCAGCATTTT. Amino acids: CSALKRGQGSNQPQHF.

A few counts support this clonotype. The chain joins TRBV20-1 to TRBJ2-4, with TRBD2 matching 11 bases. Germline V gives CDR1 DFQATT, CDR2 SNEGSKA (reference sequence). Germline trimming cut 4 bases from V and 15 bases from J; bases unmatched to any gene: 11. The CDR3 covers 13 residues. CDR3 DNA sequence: TGCAGTGCTACAGATAGCGGGAGGGCCCGTGCGTACTTC. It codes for CSATDSGRARAYF.

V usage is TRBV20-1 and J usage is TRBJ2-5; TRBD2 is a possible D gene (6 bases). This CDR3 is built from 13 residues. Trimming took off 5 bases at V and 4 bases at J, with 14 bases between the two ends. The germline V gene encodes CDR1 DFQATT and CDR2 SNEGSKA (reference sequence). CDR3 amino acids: CSAGGGRGETQYF. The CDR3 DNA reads TGCAGTGCTGGGGGAGGAAGAGGAGAGACCCAGTACTTC.

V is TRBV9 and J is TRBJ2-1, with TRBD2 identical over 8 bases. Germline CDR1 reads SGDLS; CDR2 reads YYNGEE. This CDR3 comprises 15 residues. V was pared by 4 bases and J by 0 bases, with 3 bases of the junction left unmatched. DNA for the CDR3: TGTGCCAGCAGCCAGACTAGCGCCTCCTACAATGAGCAGTTCTTC. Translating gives CASSQTSASYNEQFF.

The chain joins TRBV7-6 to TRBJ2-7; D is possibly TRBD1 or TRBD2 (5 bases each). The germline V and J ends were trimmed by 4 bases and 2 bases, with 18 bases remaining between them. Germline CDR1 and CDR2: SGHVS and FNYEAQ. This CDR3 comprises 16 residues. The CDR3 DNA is TGTGCCAGCAGCTCTTATCCGGGGCACATGACCTACGAGCAGTACTTC. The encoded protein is CASSSYPGHMTYEQYF.

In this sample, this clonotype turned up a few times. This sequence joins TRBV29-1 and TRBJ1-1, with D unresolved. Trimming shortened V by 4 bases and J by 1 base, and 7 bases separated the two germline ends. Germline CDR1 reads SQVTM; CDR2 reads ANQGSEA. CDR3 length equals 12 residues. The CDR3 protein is CSVVAENTEAFF. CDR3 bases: TGCAGCGTTGTGGCGGAGAACACTGAAGCTTTCTTT. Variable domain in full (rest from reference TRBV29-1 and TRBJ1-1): SAVISQKPSRDICQRGTSLTIQCQVDSQVTMMFWYRQQPGQSLTLIATANQGSEATYESGFVIDKFPISRPNLTFSTLTVSNMSPEDSSIYLCSVVAENTEAFFGQGTRLTVV.

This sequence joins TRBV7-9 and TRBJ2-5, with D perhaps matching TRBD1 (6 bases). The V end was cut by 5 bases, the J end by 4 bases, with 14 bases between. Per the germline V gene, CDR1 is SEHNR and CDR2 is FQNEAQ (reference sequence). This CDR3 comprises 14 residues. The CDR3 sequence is CASSLQGLGETQYF. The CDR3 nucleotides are TGTGCCAGCAGCCTACAGGGCCTGGGAGAGACCCAGTACTTC.

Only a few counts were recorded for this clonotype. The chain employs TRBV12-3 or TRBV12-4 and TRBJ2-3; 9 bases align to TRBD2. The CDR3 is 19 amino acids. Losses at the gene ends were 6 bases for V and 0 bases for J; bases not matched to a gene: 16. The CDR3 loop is CASSQDIAGGPTSTDTQYF. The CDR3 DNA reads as TGTGCCAGCAGCCAAGATATCGCGGGAGGGCCCACTAGCACAGATACGCAGTATTTT.

Here the CDR3 reads CASSQEPSHVLNIQYF. CDR3 in DNA: TGCGCCAGCAGCCAAGAACCGTCCCACGTTTTGAACATTCAGTACTTC. The rearrangement joins TRBV4-3 to TRBJ2-4; D is uncertain. The V and J ends lost 0 bases and 7 bases respectively, with 16 bases between them. CDR3 length: 16 residues. Germline V gene data show CDR1 as LGHNA and CDR2 as YSLEER.

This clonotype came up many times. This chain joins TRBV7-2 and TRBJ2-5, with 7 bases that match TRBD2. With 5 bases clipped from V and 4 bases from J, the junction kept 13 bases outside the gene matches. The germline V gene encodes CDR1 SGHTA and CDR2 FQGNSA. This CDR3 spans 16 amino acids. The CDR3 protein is CASSPQGGAGVETQYF. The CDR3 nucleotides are TGTGCCAGCAGCCCTCAGGGCGGGGCGGGAGTAGAGACCCAGTACTTC.

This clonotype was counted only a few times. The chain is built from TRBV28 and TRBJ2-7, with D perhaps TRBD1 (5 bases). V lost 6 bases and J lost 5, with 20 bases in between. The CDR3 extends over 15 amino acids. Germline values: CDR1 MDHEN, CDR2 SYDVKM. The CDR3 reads CASSKWGIEENEQYF. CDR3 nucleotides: TGTGCCAGCAGCAAATGGGGCATCGAAGAAAACGAGCAGTACTTC.